Reported below is one T cell receptor (beta chain). Its antigen specificity is not known. No much larger clone is present one base from it, and per-base qualities are unavailable. The immunoSEQ Assay, a bias-controlled multiplex PCR, was used to amplify TCRbeta CDR3 regions from genomic DNA. In the original analysis: The number of nucleated cells in each sample was estimated from the amplification of reference gene primers within the assay. To quantify the absolute abundance of each unique TCRbeta CDR3 rearrangement, sequence reads were collapsed and filtered. For each sample, productive Simpson clonality was calculated as the square root of Simpson's diversity index across productive rearrangements. Held by TCRdb, this immuneACCESS table contains in-frame sequences only and omits some clones. Under half of the omission traces to an unresolved V gene where checked; the cause of the rest is unknown. From that table come the V and J calls and clone size; the DNA was used to work out D and trimming. Present in this sample are roughly 150,000 clones, 70% to 90% of which were seen just once. The ten top clones hold around 5% of the sample.

From the cysteine up to the phenylalanine, the CDR3 has a length of 12 residues. Of all the DNA, just the CDR3 is kept, 36 bases in frame from base 1. CDR1 is given as SGHDT and CDR2 as YYEEEE, both from the germline V gene. Deletion took 4 bases off V and 4 bases off J, with a span of 6 bases between the germline ends. Whole blood was collected in K2EDTA tubes by collaborating institutions according to the institutions' own protocols. For TCRbeta analysis, collaborators shipped samples as frozen whole blood, isolated PBMCs, or DNA extracted from either of those sample types. These data belong to a study of blood T cell repertoires in COVID-19 (dated by TCRdb to 2018 to 2021). Regarding the research as a whole: The collaborator samples originated in the United States, Italy and Spain and spanned the acute and convalescent phases of COVID-19. The prospective study material was composed of cDNA or gDNA derived from T cells, B-cell-depleted T cells, or PBMCs. The dataset comprised deeply sampled blood TCRbeta repertoires from subjects exposed to, actively infected with, or recovered from COVID-19. The repertoires were released in a freely available public database meant as a resource for research on the immune response to SARS-CoV-2. The samples were drawn from two sources: the first 160 participants of the ongoing ImmuneRACE study, and over 1,000 subjects contributed by 6 global collaborators. The sample metadata nearly always contained a de-identified subject ID, COVID-19 status, age in years and sex. Where available, HLA class I and class II types were obtained from metadata supplied by the sample provider rather than from assay-based typing.

Summary of the overall study and its limitations: How much clinical and demographic metadata was included differed by source and by participant, and the metadata was provided uncurated.

Sequenced input: peripheral blood. The rearrangement combines TRBV5-6 with TRBJ2-1, with an unclear D gene assignment. The sequence came from a human donor in a cohort sampled during active COVID-19. The CDR3 here reads CASSPNYNEQFF. The DNA reads TGTGCCAGCAGCCCAAATTACAATGAGCAGTTCTTC. The full variable domain, with segments outside the CDR3 supplied by the reference TRBV5-6 and TRBJ2-1 proteins, appears as DAGVTQSPTHLIKTRGQQVTLRCSPKSGHDTVSWYQQALGQGPQFIFQYYEEEERQRGNFPDRFSGHQFPNYSSELNVNALLLGDSALYLCASSPNYNEQFFGPGTRLTVL.